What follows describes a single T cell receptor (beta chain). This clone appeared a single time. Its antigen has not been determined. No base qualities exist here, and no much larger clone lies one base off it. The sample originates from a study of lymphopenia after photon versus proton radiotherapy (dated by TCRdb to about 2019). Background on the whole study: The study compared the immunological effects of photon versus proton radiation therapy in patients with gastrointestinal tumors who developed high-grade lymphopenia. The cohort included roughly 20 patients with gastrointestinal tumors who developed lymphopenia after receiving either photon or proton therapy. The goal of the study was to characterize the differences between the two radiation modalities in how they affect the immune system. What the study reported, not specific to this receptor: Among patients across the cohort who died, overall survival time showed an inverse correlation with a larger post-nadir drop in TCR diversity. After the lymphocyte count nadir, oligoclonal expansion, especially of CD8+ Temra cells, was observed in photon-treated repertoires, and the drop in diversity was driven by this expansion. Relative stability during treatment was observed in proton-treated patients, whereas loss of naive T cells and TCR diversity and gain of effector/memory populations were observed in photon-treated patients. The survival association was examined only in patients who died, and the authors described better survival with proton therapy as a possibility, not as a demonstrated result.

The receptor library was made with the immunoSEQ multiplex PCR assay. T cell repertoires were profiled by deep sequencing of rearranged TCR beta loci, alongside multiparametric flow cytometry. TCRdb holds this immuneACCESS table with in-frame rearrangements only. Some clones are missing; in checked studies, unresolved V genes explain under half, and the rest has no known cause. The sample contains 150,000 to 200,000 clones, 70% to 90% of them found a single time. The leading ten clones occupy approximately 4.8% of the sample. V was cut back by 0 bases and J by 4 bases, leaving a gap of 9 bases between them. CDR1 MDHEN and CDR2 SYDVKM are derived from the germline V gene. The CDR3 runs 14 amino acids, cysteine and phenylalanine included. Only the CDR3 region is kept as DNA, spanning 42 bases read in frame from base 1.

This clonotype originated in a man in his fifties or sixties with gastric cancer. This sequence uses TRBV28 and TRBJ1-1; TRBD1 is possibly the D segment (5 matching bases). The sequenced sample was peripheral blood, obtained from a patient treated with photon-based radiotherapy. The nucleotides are TGTGCCAGCAGTTTATGGGGGGACGGCACTGAAGCTTTCTTT. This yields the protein CASSLWGDGTEAFF.